Presented here are 20 T cell receptor beta chains from one specimen sequenced in a study of blood T cell repertoires in COVID-19. Data came from immunoSEQ multiplex PCR; TCRdb stores just in-frame clones and leaves some out. The table includes roughly 500,000 clones, approximately 90% detected once. Material for sequencing was PBMCs or T cells enriched from blood (not recorded which). The receptors here all came from a woman in her thirties or forties who had recovered from COVID-19.

The J gene is TRBJ2-7, the V gene TRBV13, with D perhaps TRBD2 (7 bases). The CDR3 contains 15 residues. Trimming took off 7 bases at V and 3 bases at J, with 19 bases between the two ends. The germline V gene encodes CDR1 PRHDT and CDR2 FYEKMQ (reference sequence). The CDR3 protein is CASTTGAGDFYEQYF. For the CDR3, the DNA is TGTGCCAGCACTACGGGGGCGGGAGACTTCTACGAGCAGTACTTC.

Regarding this clone: The same CDR3 arises from other DNA sequences in this sample as well. The rearrangement uses TRBV19 and TRBJ1-5; maybe TRBD1 (6 bases). Trimming stripped 4 bases from V and 2 bases from J, with 9 bases between. Germline V gene data show CDR1 as LNHDA and CDR2 as SQIVND (reference sequence). CDR3 size: 14 residues. The CDR3 coding sequence is TGTGCCAGTAGTACCCGACAGGGCAATCAGCCCCAGCATTTT. Translation gives CASSTRQGNQPQHF.

This clone was seen only a few times. This rearrangement joins TRBV4-1 to TRBJ2-1; no firm D call. Germline V gene lookup returns CDR1 MGHRA and CDR2 YSYEKL. The CDR3 consists of 14 residues. The V end lost 0 bases, the J end lost 8 bases, and 11 bases lay between the germline ends. In DNA, the CDR3 is TGCGCCAGCAGCCAAGAAAGCCCCCCGGATGAGCAGTTCTTC. The encoded protein is CASSQESPPDEQFF.

Regarding this clone: Other DNA variants within this sample encode the same CDR3. The CDR3 DNA follows: TGTGCCAGCAGCTTTAGCGGGAGCACAGATACGCAGTATTTT. Protein product: CASSFSGSTDTQYF. The rearrangement links TRBV11-3 to TRBJ2-3; the match to TRBD2 covers 7 bases. The CDR3 has 14 amino acids. V was pared by 3 bases and J by 0 bases, with 0 bases of the junction left unmatched. Germline values: CDR1 SGHNT, CDR2 YENEEA.

This clone appeared a single time. The chain carries TRBV14 and TRBJ1-1, with 10 bases lining up with TRBD1. V was pared by 4 bases and J by 10 bases, with 6 bases of the junction left unmatched. Germline V gene lookup returns CDR1 SGHDN and CDR2 FVKESK. The CDR3 loop spans 13 amino acids. CDR3 in amino acids: CASSRGQGRGAFF. CDR3 nucleotide sequence: TGTGCCAGCAGCCGGGGACAGGGGCGGGGAGCTTTCTTT.

The J gene is TRBJ2-1, the V gene TRBV5-1; D may be TRBD2 (6 bases). The V gene lost 4 bases and the J gene lost 6 bases, with 11 bases spanning the gap. The CDR3 is made up of 13 amino acids. Per germline, CDR1 SGHRS and CDR2 YFSETQ. CDR3 nucleotide sequence: TGCGCCAGCAGCGGGGGTAGCGGCAATGAGCAGTTCTTC. This gives the protein CASSGGSGNEQFF.

J is TRBJ1-2 and V is TRBV7-2; D not resolved. Trimming took 5 bases from V and 4 from J, leaving 17 bases between them. From germline, CDR1 is SGHTA and CDR2 FQGNSA. This CDR3 has 15 residues. The CDR3 is CASSPALEGIYGYTF. As DNA, the CDR3 is TGTGCCAGCAGCCCCGCCCTGGAGGGTATCTATGGCTACACCTTC.

The chain employs TRBV18 and TRBJ1-3; the D gene is possibly TRBD1 (5 bases). The germline CDR1 and CDR2 sequences are KGHSH and LQKENI. CDR3 length equals 16 residues. The V gene lost 3 bases and the J gene lost 2 bases, with 14 bases spanning the gap. CDR3 sequence reads: CASSPGQITAGNTIYF. DNA for the CDR3: TGTGCCAGCTCACCGGGGCAGATCACGGCTGGAAACACCATATATTTT.

On this clone itself: An end of the junction differs from the germline gene, which may be a read error. The chain is built from TRBV15 and TRBJ2-3; TRBD2 is a possible D gene (5 bases). CDR1 LNHNV and CDR2 YYDKDF come from the germline V gene (reference sequence). This CDR3 has 12 residues. The CDR3 sequence: CATSRGGSRPLF. The CDR3 nucleotides read TGTGCCACCAGCAGAGGAGGGAGCAGGCCCCTCTTT.

The chain combines TRBV29-1 with TRBJ1-1; no reliable D call. V was clipped by 7 bases and J by 1 base, with 16 bases between them. From germline, CDR1 is SQVTM and CDR2 ANQGSEA. The CDR3 extends over 14 amino acids. In DNA form, the CDR3 reads TGCAGCGGAGGTAGCGGGGTGGGGAACACTGAAGCTTTCTTT. Its protein product is CSGGSGVGNTEAFF.

The chain recombines TRBV12-5 with TRBJ1-5; TRBD1 aligns across 10 bases. The CDR3 contains 15 residues. Germline CDR1 LGHNT, CDR2 FRNRAP. Trimming took 7 bases from V and 5 from J; bases not matched to a gene: 8. Here the CDR3 reads CASARDRGVYQPQHF. In nucleotides, the CDR3 is TGTGCTAGTGCCAGGGACAGGGGAGTCTATCAGCCCCAGCATTTT.

This chain connects TRBV30 to TRBJ1-1; D is perhaps TRBD1 (6 bases). Germline V lookup: CDR1 GTSNPN, CDR2 SVGIG (reference sequence). Trimming removed 1 base at V and 0 bases at J, with 15 bases between. The CDR3 extends over 16 amino acids. In DNA form, the CDR3 reads TGTGCCTGGAGTGATCAGAGGGGGGGCTTGAACACTGAAGCTTTCTTT. Its protein product is CAWSDQRGGLNTEAFF. Combining the CDR3 with reference TRBV30 and TRBJ1-1 gives the whole variable domain SQTIHQWPATLVQPVGSPLSLECTVEGTSNPNLYWYRQAAGRGLQLLFYSVGIGQISSEVPQNLSASRPQDRQFILSSKKLLLSDSGFYLCAWSDQRGGLNTEAFFGQGTRLTVV.

The CDR3 DNA reads TGTGCCAGTAGTATGGGTTCTAGCGGGATCTCCTACGAGCAGTACTTC. It encodes CASSMGSSGISYEQYF. This chain links TRBV19 with TRBJ2-7, with 9 bases that match TRBD2. Germline CDR1 LNHDA, CDR2 SQIVND (reference sequence). CDR3 length equals 16 residues. After removal of 3 bases from V and 0 bases from J, the junction contained 6 bases not matched to a gene.

The CDR3 DNA is TGTGCCAGCGGCTGGGGGGAGTACACTGAAGCTTTCTTT. Protein sequence: CASGWGEYTEAFF. The chain uses TRBV6-5 and TRBJ1-1; the D gene is possibly TRBD1 (5 bases). The CDR3 sequence is 13 residues long. CDR1 is MNHEY and CDR2 is SVGAGI in the germline V gene. V gave up 8 bases and J gave up 3 bases, with 13 bases separating them.

Note on this clone: This CDR3 is also generated by other DNA sequences in the sample. The chain has TRBV18 and TRBJ1-1; D remains ambiguous. The CDR3 loop spans 13 amino acids. Germline values: CDR1 KGHSH, CDR2 LQKENI. The V gene lost 3 bases and the J gene lost 1 base, with 6 bases spanning the gap. The CDR3 region is CASSPRQNTEAFF. DNA of the CDR3: TGTGCCAGCTCACCCAGACAGAACACTGAAGCTTTCTTT. The whole variable domain, filled in from reference TRBV18 and TRBJ1-1, reads NAGVMQNPRHLVRRRGQEARLRCSPMKGHSHVYWYRQLPEEGLKFMVYLQKENIIDESGMPKERFSAEFPKEGPSILRIQQVVRGDSAAYFCASSPRQNTEAFFGQGTRLTVV.

V and J are TRBV7-8 and TRBJ2-7, with D unresolved. Germline CDR1 SGHVS, CDR2 FQNEAQ. Trimming stripped 1 base from V and 9 bases from J, with 13 bases between. The CDR3 totals 13 residues. The CDR3 reads CASSLGPLSGQYF. As DNA, the CDR3 is TGTGCCAGCAGCTTAGGTCCCCTCTCGGGGCAGTACTTC.

The chain links TRBV7-9 to TRBJ1-3, with TRBD1 matching 7 bases. The CDR3 totals 15 residues. Trimming at V came to 4 bases and at J to 4 bases, leaving 7 bases not matched to a gene. Germline assignment: CDR1 SEHNR and CDR2 FQNEAQ (reference sequence). CDR3 DNA sequence: TGTGCCAGCAGCTACCAGACAGGGTTCGGAAACACCATATATTTT. Protein sequence: CASSYQTGFGNTIYF. The full variable domain, rest sourced from reference TRBV7-9 and TRBJ1-3, is DTGVSQNPRHKITKRGQNVTFRCDPISEHNRLYWYRQTLGQGPEFLTYFQNEAQLEKSRLLSDRFSAERPKGSFSTLEIQRTEQGDSAMYLCASSYQTGFGNTIYFGEGSWLTVV.

V gene TRBV5-1 combines with J gene TRBJ2-2; TRBD2 matches at 10 bases. From germline, CDR1 is SGHRS and CDR2 YFSETQ. Trimming cost V 4 bases and J 7 bases; bases outside gene matches: 7. The CDR3 runs 15 residues. DNA of the CDR3: TGCGCCAGCAGCCTTCTAGCGGGAGCCAGCGGGGAGCTGTTTTTT. Amino acids: CASSLLAGASGELFF.

CDR3: CASSPSNGEAFF. DNA of the CDR3: TGTGCCAGCTCACCCTCTAATGGTGAAGCTTTCTTT. This chain uses TRBV18 with TRBJ1-1; D not certain. V was trimmed by 3 bases and J by 7 bases, leaving 9 bases between them. Germline values: CDR1 KGHSH, CDR2 LQKENI. This CDR3 is 12 amino acids long.

V is TRBV6-5 and J is TRBJ1-1; 9 nucleotides match TRBD1. CDR1 is MNHEY and CDR2 is SVGAGI in the germline V gene. The CDR3 loop spans 13 amino acids. With V trimmed by 7 bases and J by 4 bases, 4 bases remained unmatched. The CDR3 protein is CASTQGAGTEAFF. CDR3 bases: TGTGCCAGCACACAGGGGGCAGGCACTGAAGCTTTCTTT.